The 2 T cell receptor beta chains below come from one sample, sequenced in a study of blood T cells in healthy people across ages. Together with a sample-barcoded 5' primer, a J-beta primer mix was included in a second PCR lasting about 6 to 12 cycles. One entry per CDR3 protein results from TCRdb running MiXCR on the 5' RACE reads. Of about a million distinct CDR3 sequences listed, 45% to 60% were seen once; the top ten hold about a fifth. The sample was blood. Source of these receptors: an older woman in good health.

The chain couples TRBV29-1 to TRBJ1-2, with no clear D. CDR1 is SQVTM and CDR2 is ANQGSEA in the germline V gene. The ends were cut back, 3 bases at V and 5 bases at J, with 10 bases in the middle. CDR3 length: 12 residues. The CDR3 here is CSVERTNYGYTF. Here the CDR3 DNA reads TGCAGCGTTGAGAGGACGAATTATGGCTACACCTTC.

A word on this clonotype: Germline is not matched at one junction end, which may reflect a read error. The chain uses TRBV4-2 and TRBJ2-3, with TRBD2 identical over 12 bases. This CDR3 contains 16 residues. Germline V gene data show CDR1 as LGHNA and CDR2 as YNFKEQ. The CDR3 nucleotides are TGTGCCAGCAGCCAATCGACTAGCGGGAGCACGGATACGCAGTATTTT. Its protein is CASSQSTSGSTDTQYF.